This passage covers 23 T cell receptor beta chains from one sample sequenced in a study of OX40 agonist ivuxolimab in advanced cancers. Profiled with immunoSEQ multiplex PCR; TCRdb holds only in-frame clones, not every one. The table shows about 78,000 clones, with 87% occurring only once. Sequences were derived from CD4+ or CD8+ T cells sorted from blood, sampled in a trial of the OX40 agonist ivuxolimab. These receptors originate from an adult with an advanced solid tumor such as melanoma, head and neck, liver or kidney cancer.

V gene TRBV7-6 combines with J gene TRBJ2-1; 10 bases agree with TRBD1. The CDR3 consists of 15 residues. CDR1 and CDR2 from the germline V gene are SGHVS and FNYEAQ. The ends lost 3 bases at V and 3 bases at J; junction bases unmatched: 2. CDR3 sequence reads: CASSFGQGDYNEQFF. CDR3 sequence (DNA): TGTGCCAGCAGCTTCGGACAGGGGGACTACAATGAGCAGTTCTTC.

This clone was counted between two and nine times. V is TRBV18 and J is TRBJ1-1; D not resolved. There are 13 residues in the CDR3. Trimming cost V 1 base and J 10 bases, with 13 bases left between them. Germline CDR1 KGHSH, CDR2 LQKENI. The CDR3 spells CASSPRDGSGAFF. The CDR3 DNA sequence: TGTGCCAGCTCACCACGTGACGGGTCGGGAGCTTTCTTT.

The genes are TRBV4-2 and TRBJ2-1; 13 bases agree with TRBD2. The CDR3 is made up of 16 amino acids. The germline V gene encodes CDR1 LGHNA and CDR2 YNFKEQ. The ends lost 10 bases at V and 5 bases at J; junction bases unmatched: 11. The DNA of the CDR3 is TGTGCCACATCCCGGACTAGCGGGAGCGCCAACAATGAGCAGTTCTTC. This translates into CATSRTSGSANNEQFF.

The chain uses TRBV11-1 and TRBJ2-2, with D tentatively TRBD1 (5 bases). The CDR3 totals 16 residues. Germline CDR1 reads SGHAT; CDR2 reads FQDESV (reference sequence). Trimming stripped 1 base from V and 6 bases from J, with 15 bases between. As DNA, the CDR3 is TGTGCCAGCAGCTTAGACAGGAACCCCGCCGCCGGGGAGCTGTTTTTT. Amino acids: CASSLDRNPAAGELFF.

The V call is TRBV10-2, the J call TRBJ1-1; possibly TRBD1 for D (6 bases). CDR1 and CDR2 from the germline V gene are WSHSY and SAAADI. This CDR3 comprises 13 residues. The V end lost 9 bases, the J end lost 2 bases, and 13 bases lay between the germline ends. CDR3 nucleotides: TGCGCCAGTGTGGACAGAATAAACACTGAAGCTTTCTTT. Translated: CASVDRINTEAFF.

The J gene is TRBJ2-3, the V gene TRBV19; the D is unclear. V lost 2 bases and J 8 bases, leaving 14 bases between the germline ends. The CDR3 extends over 14 amino acids. Germline-derived CDR1 and CDR2 are LNHDA and SQIVND (reference sequence). Here the CDR3 reads CASSILPATGTQYF. CDR3 bases: TGTGCCAGTAGTATATTACCGGCTACGGGTACGCAGTATTTT.

The J gene is TRBJ2-1, the V gene TRBV10-3, with 7 bases lining up with TRBD1. The CDR3 covers 12 residues. The germline V gene has CDR1 ENHRY and CDR2 SYGVKD. Trimming cost V 6 bases and J 12 bases; bases outside gene matches: 8. CDR3 DNA sequence: TGTGCCATCAGCGCCGACAGGGCCCTGCAGTTCTTC. It encodes CAISADRALQFF.

CDR3 sequence: CASSLAAGAGNTIYF. The CDR3 nucleotides are TGTGCCAGCAGCTTGGCGGCAGGGGCTGGAAACACCATATATTTT. The chain recombines TRBV5-4 with TRBJ1-3, with a tentative D call TRBD1 (6 bases). The CDR3 runs to 15 residues. Germline V gene lookup returns CDR1 SGHNT and CDR2 YYREEE (reference sequence). Trimming cost V 0 bases and J 2 bases, with 9 bases left between them.

The chain couples TRBV7-9 to TRBJ2-7; D tentatively reads TRBD1 or TRBD2 (5 bases each). This CDR3 is 15 amino acids long. Germline V CDR1 and CDR2: SEHNR, FQNEAQ (reference sequence). Trimming removed 4 bases at V and 1 base at J, with 14 bases between. The CDR3 DNA reads TGTGCCAGCAGCTCCCGTAGGGGCGGGTCCTACGAGCAGTACTTC. Protein: CASSSRRGGSYEQYF.

V and J are TRBV7-6 and TRBJ2-1; 7 bases match TRBD2. There are 12 residues in the CDR3. V lost 5 bases, J lost 6 bases, and 1 base stayed unmatched. Germline CDR1 and CDR2: SGHVS and FNYEAQ. The CDR3 nucleotides are TGTGCCAGCAGCGGACTAGGCAATGAGCAGTTCTTC. Protein sequence: CASSGLGNEQFF.

This chain's CDR3 is CASSRGRYNEQFF. The CDR3, as DNA: TGTGCCAGCAGCAGGGGACGGTACAATGAGCAGTTCTTC. The genes are TRBV6-1 and TRBJ2-1; possibly TRBD1 for D (6 bases). Germline V lookup: CDR1 MNHNS, CDR2 SASEGT. Trimming cost V 6 bases and J 4 bases, with 10 bases left between them. This CDR3 is built from 13 residues.

The chain uses TRBV6-6 and TRBJ2-1; 11 nucleotides match TRBD2. CDR1 MNHNY and CDR2 SVGAGI come from the germline V gene (reference sequence). CDR3 size: 16 residues. J was trimmed by 9 bases and V by 8 bases; bases with no gene match: 15. The CDR3 here is CASQGQLAGVIGEQFF. The DNA of the CDR3 is TGTGCCAGCCAAGGCCAACTAGCGGGAGTCATTGGTGAGCAGTTCTTC.

The rearrangement joins TRBV7-8 to TRBJ2-7; the match to TRBD2 covers 14 bases. CDR1 SGHVS and CDR2 FQNEAQ come from the germline V gene. The CDR3 runs 18 residues. J lost 5 bases, V lost 5 bases, and 14 bases had no gene match. CDR3 sequence (DNA): TGTGCCAGCAGCGCAGGGGGTGGGACTAGCGGGAGCACCCACGAGCAGTACTTC. This translates into CASSAGGGTSGSTHEQYF.

The genes are TRBV27 and TRBJ2-3, with TRBD2 matching over 9 bases. Germline CDR1 is MNHEY and CDR2 is SMNVEV (reference sequence). The CDR3 has 13 amino acids. Trimming at V came to 6 bases and at J to 5 bases, leaving 3 bases not matched to a gene. CDR3 in amino acids: CASSTLAGDTQYF. In DNA form, the CDR3 reads TGTGCCAGCAGCACACTAGCGGGAGATACGCAGTATTTT.

V is TRBV29-1 and J is TRBJ2-2; 8 bases agree with TRBD2. After removal of 3 bases from V and 5 bases from J, the junction contained 5 bases not matched to a gene. There are 14 residues in the CDR3. Per the germline V gene, CDR1 is SQVTM and CDR2 is ANQGSEA. The CDR3 sequence: CSVDPGRATGELFF. Here the CDR3 DNA reads TGCAGCGTTGACCCCGGGAGGGCAACCGGGGAGCTGTTTTTT.

The CDR3 protein is CASSLGGADTQYF. DNA for the CDR3: TGTGCCAGCAGCTTAGGGGGAGCAGATACGCAGTATTTT. V and J are TRBV7-9 and TRBJ2-3; D is perhaps TRBD2 (5 bases). Per the germline V gene, CDR1 is SEHNR and CDR2 is FQNEAQ (reference sequence). The V gene lost 1 base and the J gene lost 4 bases, with 6 bases spanning the gap. This CDR3 contains 13 residues.

The CDR3 loop reads CASSRDRVLYYEQYF. The CDR3 bases are TGTGCCAGCAGTCGTGACAGGGTACTTTACTACGAGCAGTACTTC. The rearrangement joins TRBV6-5 to TRBJ2-7, with 7 positions matching TRBD1. CDR1 MNHEY and CDR2 SVGAGI come from the germline V gene. The ends lost 5 bases at V and 3 bases at J; junction bases unmatched: 10. The CDR3 has 15 residues.

V gene TRBV18 combines with J gene TRBJ1-3; D is ambiguous. This CDR3 is 15 amino acids long. Per germline, CDR1 KGHSH and CDR2 LQKENI. Trimming removed 0 bases at V and 0 bases at J, with 6 bases between. Written as DNA, the CDR3 is TGTGCCAGCTCACCACCTACCAACTCTGGAAACACCATATATTTT. It codes for CASSPPTNSGNTIYF.

The J gene is TRBJ1-4, the V gene TRBV28, with TRBD1 matching over 7 bases. The CDR3 is made up of 12 amino acids. V lost 6 bases, J lost 5 bases, and 0 bases stayed unmatched. Germline V lookup: CDR1 MDHEN, CDR2 SYDVKM. As DNA, the CDR3 is TGTGCCAGCAGACAGGGGAATGAAAAACTGTTTTTT. This encodes CASRQGNEKLFF.

The chain carries TRBV7-2 and TRBJ1-1; D perhaps matches TRBD1 (5 bases). CDR1 is SGHTA and CDR2 is FQGNSA in the germline V gene. The CDR3 consists of 14 residues. Trimming took 1 base from V and 8 from J, leaving 14 bases between them. The CDR3, as DNA: TGTGCCAGCAGCTTAGGTGCTAGGGGAACCGAAGCTTTCTTT. Its translation: CASSLGARGTEAFF.

About this clone: It is likely a read error, because the conserved phenylalanine at the end of the CDR3 is missing. The gene calls are TRBV2 and TRBJ1-5; 8 positions agree with TRBD1. The ends lost 6 bases at V and 5 bases at J; junction bases unmatched: 3. The CDR3 runs to 13 residues. Per germline, CDR1 SNHLY and CDR2 FYNNEI. The CDR3 here is CASRPTGDQPQHL. The CDR3 DNA is TGTGCCAGCAGGCCGACAGGGGATCAGCCCCAGCATCTT.

This clone was recorded a few times. This chain uses TRBV6-1 with TRBJ1-2, with D possibly matching TRBD1 (6 bases). Germline values: CDR1 MNHNS, CDR2 SASEGT. The CDR3 has 14 amino acids. V lost 6 bases and J lost 4, with 15 bases in between. DNA for the CDR3: TGTGCCAGCAGCGCTGGAGACAGGTTCTATGGCTACACCTTC. Amino acid sequence: CASSAGDRFYGYTF.

The chain uses TRBV6-5 and TRBJ2-7; D may be TRBD1 (6 bases). The CDR3 is 13 amino acids. Germline V lookup: CDR1 MNHEY, CDR2 SVGAGI. Deletions cut 6 bases from V and 3 bases from J, with 12 bases between. The CDR3 DNA reads TGTGCCAGCAGAAGAACAGGGTTCTACGAGCAGTACTTC. Residues: CASRRTGFYEQYF.